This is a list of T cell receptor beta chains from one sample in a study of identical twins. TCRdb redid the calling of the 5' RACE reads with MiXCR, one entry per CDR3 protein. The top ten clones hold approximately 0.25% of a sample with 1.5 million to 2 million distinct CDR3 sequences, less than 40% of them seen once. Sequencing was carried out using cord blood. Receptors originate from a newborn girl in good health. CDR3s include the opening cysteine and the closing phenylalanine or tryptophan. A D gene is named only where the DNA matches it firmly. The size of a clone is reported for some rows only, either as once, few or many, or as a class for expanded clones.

TGTGCCATCAGTGTCGGGGCAGATACGCAGTATTTT CAISVGADTQYF TRBV10-3 few TRBJ2-3 .
TGCGCCAGCAGCTTGGGCGGGGTCTACGAGCAGTACTTC CASSLGGVYEQYF TRBV5-1 many TRBJ2-7 .
TGTGCCAGCAGCTTAGTACAGGGTAGCAATCAGCCCCAGCATTTT CASSLVQGSNQPQHF TRBV7-2 many TRBJ1-5 .
TGCAGTGCTGCGACAGGGAGGAATCAGCCCCAGCATTTT CSAATGRNQPQHF TRBV20-1 few TRBJ1-5 TRBD1
TGTGCCAGCAGTTCCCCTCCCAGGTCGGGGGCTGAAGCTTTCTTT CASSSPPRSGAEAFF TRBV27 . TRBJ1-1 .
TGTGCCATCAGTGGGGACGTATCCTACGAGCAGTACTTC CAISGDVSYEQYF TRBV10-3 . TRBJ2-7 .
TGTGCCAGCAGTCGGCAGGGCCTTAAACAAGAGACCCAGTACTTC CASSRQGLKQETQYF TRBV12-3/TRBV12-4 . TRBJ2-5 .
TGTGCCAGCAGTTTATATCGGGTCGCAAGCTACGAGCAGTACTTC CASSLYRVASYEQYF TRBV27 few TRBJ2-7 .
TGTGCCAGCAGTGGGCTAGGGACACAAGAGACCCAGTACTTC CASSGLGTQETQYF TRBV2 once TRBJ2-5 .
TGTGCCAGCAGTTACAACGGCGATTCACCCCTCCACTTT CASSYNGDSPLHF TRBV6-6 few TRBJ1-6 .
TGTGCCAGCTCACCGGGACAGCTCAGCTCCTACAATGAGCAGTTCTTC CASSPGQLSSYNEQFF TRBV18 few TRBJ2-1 TRBD1
TGTGCCAGCCAGACCTTTGGCGGTGGGACCTATGGCTACACCTTC CASQTFGGGTYGYTF TRBV2 few TRBJ1-2 .
TGTGCCAGCAGCCAAGCACTAGCGGGAGCAAGCTTGACAGATACGCAGTATTTT CASSQALAGASLTDTQYF TRBV4-2 few TRBJ2-3 TRBD2
TGTGCCAGCAGCCCAGCGGGAGGGCCTTTTAATGAGCAGTTCTTC CASSPAGGPFNEQFF TRBV9 . TRBJ2-1 TRBD2
TGTGCCACCAGCGGAGATCAGGGGACTAGCTCTGAGCAGTTCTTC CATSGDQGTSSEQFF TRBV15 . TRBJ2-1 TRBD2
TGCAGTGCGGAGTCGGCAGACTATGGCTACACCTTC CSAESADYGYTF TRBV20-1 . TRBJ1-2 .
TGCGCCAGCAGCTCGGGGGACACTAACTATGGCTACACCTTC CASSSGDTNYGYTF TRBV5-1 . TRBJ1-2 .
TGTGCCAGCAGTGATCCCGACTCGCCTTCCTACGATGAGCAGTACTTC CASSDPDSPSYDEQYF TRBV25-1 . TRBJ2-7 .
TGTGCCAGCAGCTACTATCCGAGATGGGACTCCCCCCCCAACTATGGCTACACCTTC CASSYYPRWDSPPNYGYTF TRBV6-5 . TRBJ1-2 .
TGTGCCAGCAGCTTAGCGCTTCGGGGAGTCACTGAAGCTTTCTTT CASSLALRGVTEAFF TRBV7-2 few TRBJ1-1 .
TGTGCCAGAAGCTTAGCCGGGGGGCTGACAGATACGCAGTATTTT CARSLAGGLTDTQYF TRBV7-8 few TRBJ2-3 .
TGCGCCAGCAGTTTAGCGGGTATTCAAGAGGCCCAGTACTTC CASSLAGIQEAQYF TRBV5-1 once TRBJ2-5 TRBD2
TGTGCCTGGAGTGTGCGGTTTGCTAATGAAAAACTGTTTTTT CAWSVRFANEKLFF TRBV30 . TRBJ1-4 .
TGTGCCAGCAGAACTCCGAATGAGCAGTTCTTC CASRTPNEQFF TRBV12-3/TRBV12-4 . TRBJ2-1 .
TGTGCCAGCAGTGAGTGGGCAGCGTATAGCAATCAGCCCCAGCATTTT CASSEWAAYSNQPQHF TRBV2 few TRBJ1-5 .
TGTGCCAGCAGTTTACGGGGGAGTAGGCAAGAGACCCAGTACTTC CASSLRGSRQETQYF TRBV12-3/TRBV12-4 few TRBJ2-5 .
TGTGCCAGCACCCGACAGGGAAACTATGGCTACACCTTC CASTRQGNYGYTF TRBV27 many TRBJ1-2 TRBD1
TGTGCCATCAGTGAGGACAGGAATTCACCCCTCCACTTT CAISEDRNSPLHF TRBV10-3 . TRBJ1-6 .
TGCGCCAGCAGATACAGGGGCCGCTCCGGCAGCACAGATACGCAGTATTTT CASRYRGRSGSTDTQYF TRBV5-1 . TRBJ2-3 TRBD1
TGTGCCAGCAGTGAAATACAGGGTGAGCAGTTCTTC CASSEIQGEQFF TRBV25-1 few TRBJ2-1 .
TGTGCCAGCAGCCAAGACGCGGCAGTTCATCAGCCCCAGCATTTT CASSQDAAVHQPQHF TRBV4-2 . TRBJ1-5 .
TGTGCCAGCAGCTTACGCGTACAACTAGCCAAAAACATTCAGTACTTC CASSLRVQLAKNIQYF TRBV11-2 . TRBJ2-4 .
TGTGCCAGCAGTTTATCGTTCCCCAGGGTAAACTCCTACGAGCAGTACTTC CASSLSFPRVNSYEQYF TRBV27 . TRBJ2-7 .
TGTGCCAGCAGCACCCCAGGAGGTCAGCCCCAGCATTTT CASSTPGGQPQHF TRBV7-9 few TRBJ1-5 .
TGTGCCAGCAGCTCGACTAGTCTGAATGAGCAGTACTTC CASSSTSLNEQYF TRBV5-4 . TRBJ2-7 .
TGTGCCAGCAGTGAAGCCTGGTGGAGCGGAAGCGTCTACGAGCAGTACTTC CASSEAWWSGSVYEQYF TRBV6-1 . TRBJ2-7 .
TGCGCCAGCAGCCATCCGGGACAGGGTCACAATGAGCAGTTCTTC CASSHPGQGHNEQFF TRBV4-1 . TRBJ2-1 TRBD1
TGTGCCAGCAGCTTAGACCGCACGCTAGCCAAAAACATTCAGTACTTC CASSLDRTLAKNIQYF TRBV7-2 . TRBJ2-4 .
TGCAGTGCGGTCATTTTGACCCCGGGGTCACCCCTCCACTTT CSAVILTPGSPLHF TRBV20-1 . TRBJ1-6 .
TGCAGTGCTAGAGACAGGGACAATGAAAAACTGTTTTTT CSARDRDNEKLFF TRBV20-1 . TRBJ1-4 .
TGCGCCAGCAGCTCACAGGGCAGCTGGGAGCTGTTTTTT CASSSQGSWELFF TRBV5-1 few TRBJ2-2 .
TGCAGTGCTAGAGAATCTGGGGCCAACGTCCTGACTTTC CSARESGANVLTF TRBV20-1 few TRBJ2-6 .
TGTGCCAGTAGTAGCGGGACTAGCGGGACGAGAGAGACCCAGTACTTC CASSSGTSGTRETQYF TRBV19 . TRBJ2-5 TRBD2
TGCAGCGGATTGAACGCCAATGAGCAGTTCTTC CSGLNANEQFF TRBV29-1 few TRBJ2-1 .
TGTGCCAGCAGCCCCGGACGCTACAATGAGCAGTACTTC CASSPGRYNEQYF TRBV6-2/TRBV6-3 few TRBJ2-7 .
TGTGCCATCACGGGGACAGGGGGTTTTGGCTACACCTTC CAITGTGGFGYTF TRBV10-3 many TRBJ1-2 TRBD1
TGTGCCAGCAGTTCCGCGGGACAGGACAGCTCCTACGAGCAGTACTTC CASSSAGQDSSYEQYF TRBV6-6 many TRBJ2-7 TRBD1
TGTGCCAGCAGCCTCTGGCGGAACATTCAGTACTTC CASSLWRNIQYF TRBV28 . TRBJ2-4 .
TGTGCCAGCAGTCCAGGGGGCGTGGGTTATGGCTACACCTTC CASSPGGVGYGYTF TRBV12-3/TRBV12-4 . TRBJ1-2 TRBD1
TGCGCCAGCAGCTTGGGGCCGTCAGCAGCGGTAGGAGAGACCCAGTACTTC CASSLGPSAAVGETQYF TRBV5-1 . TRBJ2-5 .
TGTGCCAGCAGTTCCCCCAGGGGGCAAGGGGCCAAAAACGTTCAGTACTTC CASSSPRGQGAKNVQYF TRBV27 . TRBJ2-4 TRBD1
TGTGCCAGCAGTCTCCCGGCAAAGCCCCCCACAGCGGATACGCAGTATTTT CASSLPAKPPTADTQYF TRBV27 . TRBJ2-3 .
TGTGCCAGCTCACCACTGGGGACTAGCGGGAGCTCCTACAATGAGCAGTTCTTC CASSPLGTSGSSYNEQFF TRBV18 few TRBJ2-1 TRBD2
TGTGCCAGCAGCAAAGTGGGGCTTGAGCAGTTCTTC CASSKVGLEQFF TRBV21-1 . TRBJ2-1 .
TGCGCCAGCAGCTTGGAGTTCGGGCTCCCCCAAGAGACCCAGTACTTC CASSLEFGLPQETQYF TRBV5-1 few TRBJ2-5 .
TGTGCCACCAGTGGGCCCCGGGACAGCTCCAGCTCCTACAATGAGCAGTTCTTC CATSGPRDSSSSYNEQFF TRBV24-1 . TRBJ2-1 TRBD1
TGTGCCAGCAGCGTTACAACTAGCGGAGGTAACACCGGGGAGCTGTTTTTT CASSVTTSGGNTGELFF TRBV9 . TRBJ2-2 TRBD2